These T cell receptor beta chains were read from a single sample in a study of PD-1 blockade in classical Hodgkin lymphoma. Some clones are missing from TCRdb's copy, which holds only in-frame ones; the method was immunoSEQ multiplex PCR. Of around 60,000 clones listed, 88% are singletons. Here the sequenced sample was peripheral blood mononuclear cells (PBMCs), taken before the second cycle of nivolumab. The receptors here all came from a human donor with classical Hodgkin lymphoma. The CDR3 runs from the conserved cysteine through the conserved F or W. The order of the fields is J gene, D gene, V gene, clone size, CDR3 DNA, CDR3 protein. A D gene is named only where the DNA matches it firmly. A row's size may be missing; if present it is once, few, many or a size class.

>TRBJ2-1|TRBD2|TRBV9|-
TGTGCCAGCAGCGTTTCCCTAGCGGGGGGTCACAATGAGCAGTTCTTC
CASSVSLAGGHNEQFF
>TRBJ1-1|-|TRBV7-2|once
TGTGCCAGCAGGTTCAGGGACTATGAAGCTTTCTTT
CASRFRDYEAFF
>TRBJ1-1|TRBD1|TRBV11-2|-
TGTGCCAGCAGCTGGGGCAGGGGGCTAGAGAACACTGAAGCTTTCTTT
CASSWGRGLENTEAFF
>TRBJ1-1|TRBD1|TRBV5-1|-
TGCGCGACCCAGGGGGGAATGAACACTGAAGCTTTCTTT
CATQGGMNTEAFF
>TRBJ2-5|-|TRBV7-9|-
TGTGCCAGCAGCCCAATCCCCCCCCAGTACTTC
CASSPIPPQYF
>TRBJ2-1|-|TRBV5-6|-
TGTGCCAGCAGCTTGGATCGGGGGAACTCCTACAATGAGCAGTTCTTC
CASSLDRGNSYNEQFF
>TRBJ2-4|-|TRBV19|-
TGTGCCAGTAGTCCTTGGGACTTAGCCAAAAACATTCAGTACTTC
CASSPWDLAKNIQYF
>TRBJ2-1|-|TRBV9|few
TGTGCCAGCAGCGTAGGCGTTATCAATGAGCAGTTCTTC
CASSVGVINEQFF
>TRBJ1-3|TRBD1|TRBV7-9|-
TGTGCCAGCAGACGTGACAGGGATCGAAACACCATATATTTT
CASRRDRDRNTIYF
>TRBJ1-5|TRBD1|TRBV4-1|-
TGCGCCAGCAGCCATGACGACAGGGCTCAGCCCCAGCATTTT
CASSHDDRAQPQHF
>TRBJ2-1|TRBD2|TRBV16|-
TGTGCCAGCAGCCAATCTGACGGGGGGGCCGCCTACAATGAGCAGTTCTTC
CASSQSDGGAAYNEQFF
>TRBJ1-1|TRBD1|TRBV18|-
TGTGCCAGCTCACCATTGGGACAGATCATGAACACTGAAGCTTTCTTT
CASSPLGQIMNTEAFF
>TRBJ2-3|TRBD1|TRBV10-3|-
TGTGCCATCACCGACGGGACAGGGGTACCAGATACGCAGTATTTT
CAITDGTGVPDTQYF
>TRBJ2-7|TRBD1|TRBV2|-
TGTGCCAGCAGTGGGCCTGTTTGGACAGGGGCGCAAGAGCAGTACTTC
CASSGPVWTGAQEQYF
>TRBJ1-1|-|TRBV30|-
TGTGCCTGGAGGTACCCTCGGCCTGAAGCTTTCTTT
CAWRYPRPEAFF
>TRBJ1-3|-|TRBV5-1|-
TGCGCCAGCAGCTTGGACTGGGACCGATCTGGAAACACCATATATTTT
CASSLDWDRSGNTIYF
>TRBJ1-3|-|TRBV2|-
TGTGCCAGCAGTGTCCAGCACAGTTCTGGAAACACCATATATTTT
CASSVQHSSGNTIYF
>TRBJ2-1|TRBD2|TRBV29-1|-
TGCAGCGTTTATGGGGCTAGCGGGGGGGCTCAGCAGTTCTTC
CSVYGASGGAQQFF
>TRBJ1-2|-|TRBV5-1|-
TGCGCCAGCAGCTTGGCTCAGGGGTCCTATGGCTACACCTTC
CASSLAQGSYGYTF
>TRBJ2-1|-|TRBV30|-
TGTGCCTGGAGTGCCCGTTGGGAGGAGCAGTTCTTC
CAWSARWEEQFF
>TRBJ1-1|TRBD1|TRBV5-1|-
TGCGCCAGCAGCAGCGGACAGGGCGGGAACACTGAAGCTTTCTTT
CASSSGQGGNTEAFF
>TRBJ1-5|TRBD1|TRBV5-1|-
TGCGCCAGCAGCCGGACGACAGGGCCCAATCAGCCCCAGCATTTT
CASSRTTGPNQPQHF
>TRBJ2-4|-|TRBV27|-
TGTGCCAGCAGTTTATCTGTCGAGGCGGCCAAAAACATTCAGTACTTC
CASSLSVEAAKNIQYF
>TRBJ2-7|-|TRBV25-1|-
TGTGCCAGCAGTGGTTACTACGAGCAGTACTTC
CASSGYYEQYF
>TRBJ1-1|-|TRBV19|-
TGTGCCAGTAGTATATCAGGGGCCGGTGCTGAAGCTTTCTTT
CASSISGAGAEAFF
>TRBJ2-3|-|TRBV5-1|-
TGCGCCAGCAGCCAGGGACGAAGCACAGATACGCAGTATTTT
CASSQGRSTDTQYF
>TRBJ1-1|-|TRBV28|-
TGTGCCAGCAGCTCCGACAAGAACACTGAAGCTTTCTTT
CASSSDKNTEAFF
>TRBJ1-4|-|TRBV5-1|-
TGCGCCAGCAGCTTGGGTAGGGGAGGTGCGGAAAAACTGTTTTTT
CASSLGRGGAEKLFF
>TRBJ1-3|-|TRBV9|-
TGTGCCAGCAGCCCTACGGTGGGCTCTGGAAACACCATATATTTT
CASSPTVGSGNTIYF
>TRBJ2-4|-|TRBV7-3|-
TGTGCCAGCAGCTTGGCGGGTGGGGCGGTGCACATTCAGTACTTC
CASSLAGGAVHIQYF
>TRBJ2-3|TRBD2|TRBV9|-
TGTGCCAGCAGCCCCTGGGCTAGCGGGGGGGCCAGAGATACGCAGTATTTT
CASSPWASGGARDTQYF
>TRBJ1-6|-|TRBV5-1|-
TGCGCCAGCAGCTTGAGATCTGACAGCGCCAATTCACCCCTCCACTTT
CASSLRSDSANSPLHF
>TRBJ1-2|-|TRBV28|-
TGTGCCAGCAGACATAGGACAGCTAACTATGGCTACACCTTC
CASRHRTANYGYTF
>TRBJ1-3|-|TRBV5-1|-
TGCGCCAGCAGCTTGGCCCGTACATCAACGGACACCATATATTTT
CASSLARTSTDTIYF
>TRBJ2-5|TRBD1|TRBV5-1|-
TGCGCCAGCAGCTTTGGCCCCGACAGGGGGGGACGAGAGACCCAGTACTTC
CASSFGPDRGGRETQYF
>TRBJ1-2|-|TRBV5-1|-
TGCGCCAGCAGCTTTTGGGGCTCGAGGAGCTACACCTTC
CASSFWGSRSYTF
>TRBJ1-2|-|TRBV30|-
TGTGCCTGGAGTGTACGTCCGGGGAGCGGCTACACCTTC
CAWSVRPGSGYTF
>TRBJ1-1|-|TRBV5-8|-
TGTGCCAGCAGCTACCTGGGAGGGTCTGACACTGAAGCTTTCTTT
CASSYLGGSDTEAFF
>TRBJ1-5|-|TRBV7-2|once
TGTGCCAGCAGCTTAGACGCCTCACGAGAACAGCCCCAGCATTTT
CASSLDASREQPQHF
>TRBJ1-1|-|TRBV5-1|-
TGCGCCAGCAGCTTGGACGAAGAAGCTTTCTTT
CASSLDEEAFF
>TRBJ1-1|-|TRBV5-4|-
TGTGCCAGCAGCTTGTACGGCGACATGAACACTGAAGCTTTCTTT
CASSLYGDMNTEAFF
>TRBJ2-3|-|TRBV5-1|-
TGCGCCAGCAGCCCAATCCCCTCAGATACGCAGTATTTT
CASSPIPSDTQYF
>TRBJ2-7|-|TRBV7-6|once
TGTGCCAGCAGCTTGGACCCCCGCAGGGCATCTTTAGTAGAGCAGTACTTC
CASSLDPRRASLVEQYF
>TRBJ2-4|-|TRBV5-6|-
TGTGCCACCAGCCCGAGACCCGTATTAGCCAAAAACATTCAGTACTTC
CATSPRPVLAKNIQYF
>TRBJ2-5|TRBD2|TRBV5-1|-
TGCGCCAGCAGCTCGGGACTAGCGGGGGGGCTTTGGGAGACCCAGTACTTC
CASSSGLAGGLWETQYF
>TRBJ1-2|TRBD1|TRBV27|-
TGTGCCAGCGGCCGGGACAGGGGGACGGGAGGCTACACCTTC
CASGRDRGTGGYTF